A selection of T cell receptor beta chains follows, all from one sample in a study of blood T cell repertoires in COVID-19. Some clones are missing from TCRdb's copy, which holds only in-frame ones; the method was immunoSEQ multiplex PCR. The data show some 260,000 clones, with roughly 88% seen just once and roughly 10% held by the top ten. Sequencing used peripheral blood. The receptor set was obtained from an older woman with COVID-19, enrolled during active disease. Both conserved end residues are part of each CDR3. D genes are given only for firm matches. Clone sizes are given selectively: once, few, many, or a class where the clone is expanded.

CDR3 length | J gene | V gene | clone size | D gene | CDR3 protein | CDR3 DNA
15 | TRBJ2-2 | TRBV11-3 | NA | TRBD2 | CASSWREANTGELFF | TGTGCCAGCTCCTGGCGGGAGGCGAACACCGGGGAGCTGTTTTTT
13 | TRBJ2-3 | TRBV29-1 | NA | TRBD1 | CSVDQGATDTQYF | TGCAGCGTTGACCAGGGGGCGACAGATACGCAGTATTTT
13 | TRBJ2-1 | TRBV19 | NA | TRBD1 | CASSTGVVNEQFF | TGTGCCAGTAGCACAGGGGTTGTCAATGAGCAGTTCTTC
13 | TRBJ2-3 | TRBV28 | NA | NA | CASNEQAGDTQYF | TGTGCCAGCAACGAGCAGGCAGGGGATACGCAGTATTTT
15 | TRBJ2-1 | TRBV6-6 | NA | TRBD2 | CASSKTSGIYNEQFF | TGTGCCAGCAGTAAAACTAGCGGGATCTACAATGAGCAGTTCTTC
19 | TRBJ1-2 | TRBV28 | NA | TRBD1 | CASSSPTFKDRESGYGYTF | TGTGCCAGCAGTTCACCTACTTTCAAGGACAGGGAATCGGGCTATGGCTACACCTTC
13 | TRBJ1-2 | TRBV29-1 | NA | TRBD1 | CSVATGGVYGYTF | TGCAGCGTGGCCACAGGGGGCGTCTATGGCTACACCTTC
16 | TRBJ2-7 | TRBV6-6 | NA | NA | CASRRDHRGSSYEQYF | TGTGCCAGCAGGAGAGACCATAGAGGCAGCTCCTACGAGCAGTACTTC
15 | TRBJ2-7 | TRBV28 | NA | TRBD2 | CASSTTAGASYEQYF | TGTGCCAGCAGCACTACAGCGGGAGCGTCCTACGAGCAGTACTTC
16 | TRBJ2-1 | TRBV6-1 | NA | NA | CASSGSDSPPYNEQFF | TGTGCCAGCAGTGGATCGGACAGTCCCCCCTACAATGAGCAGTTCTTC
16 | TRBJ2-3 | TRBV19 | NA | NA | CASSKQITGTTDTQYF | TGTGCCAGTAGCAAACAAATAACAGGGACCACAGATACGCAGTATTTT
16 | TRBJ2-2 | TRBV14 | few | TRBD2 | CASSRGLAGNTGELFF | TGTGCCAGCAGCCGAGGACTAGCGGGTAACACCGGGGAGCTGTTTTTT
15 | TRBJ2-3 | TRBV5-1 | NA | TRBD2 | CASSFSGSSTDTQYF | TGCGCCAGCAGTTTTAGCGGGAGCAGCACAGATACGCAGTATTTT
16 | TRBJ2-1 | TRBV7-8 | NA | TRBD2 | CASSPGAQRDTYEQFF | TGTGCCAGCAGCCCTGGGGCCCAGCGGGATACGTATGAGCAGTTCTTC
15 | TRBJ2-7 | TRBV18 | once | TRBD2 | CASSLGGSAAYEQYF | TGTGCCAGCTCACTTGGCGGGAGCGCCGCCTACGAGCAGTACTTC
13 | TRBJ1-5 | TRBV7-2 | NA | NA | CASSQAVPQPQHF | TGTGCCAGCAGCCAAGCCGTCCCGCAGCCCCAGCATTTT
15 | TRBJ2-7 | TRBV24-1 | NA | TRBD2 | CATSDPTSGGYEQYF | TGTGCCACCAGTGATCCGACTAGCGGGGGCTACGAGCAGTACTTC
14 | TRBJ2-1 | TRBV30 | NA | NA | CAWMAGRAYNEQFF | TGTGCCTGGATGGCGGGACGGGCCTACAATGAGCAGTTCTTC